Presented here are 24 T cell receptor beta chains from one specimen sequenced in a study of blood T cells in healthy people across ages. Together with a sample-barcoded 5' primer, a J-beta primer mix was included in a second PCR lasting roughly 6 to 12 cycles. TCRdb independently ran MiXCR on the 5' RACE reads; one entry per CDR3 protein. In the table there are about 1.7 million distinct CDR3 sequences, over 25% of which are singletons. The sample taken for sequencing was blood. The source is a woman aged 25 to 39 in good health.

This sequence joins TRBV24-1 and TRBJ2-3, with a weak D call TRBD1 (5 bases). The CDR3 extends over 15 amino acids. The germline V gene has CDR1 KGHDR and CDR2 SFDVKD. The V end was cut by 1 base, the J end by 3 bases, with 10 bases between. The CDR3 DNA sequence: TGTGCCACCAGTGATTTTAGACAGTCTACAGATACGCAGTATTTT. It translates to CATSDFRQSTDTQYF.

This clonotype was picked up one time. The chain employs TRBV5-5 and TRBJ1-5; 7 nucleotides align to TRBD1. J gave up 5 bases and V 3 bases, and 5 bases lay outside the gene matches. Germline V lookup: CDR1 SGHKS, CDR2 YYEKEE (reference sequence). The CDR3 runs to 14 residues. Here the CDR3 DNA reads TGTGCCAGCAGCTGGAACAGGGGTGATCAGCCCCAGCATTTT. It is translated as CASSWNRGDQPQHF.

This clonotype has a handful of counts. The rearrangement joins TRBV6-1 to TRBJ1-5; D remains unclear. Trimming pared 9 bases from V and 0 bases from J, leaving 12 bases between. Germline V lookup: CDR1 MNHNS, CDR2 SASEGT. The CDR3 is 14 residues long. CDR3 region: CASTGIYSNQPQHF. The CDR3 nucleotides read TGTGCCAGTACCGGGATTTATAGCAATCAGCCCCAGCATTTT.

The genes are TRBV19 and TRBJ2-7, with 10 bases aligning to TRBD2. Losses at the gene ends were 6 bases for V and 12 bases for J; bases not matched to a gene: 20. Germline V lookup: CDR1 LNHDA, CDR2 SQIVND (reference sequence). This CDR3 contains 16 residues. The CDR3: CASRRGGLAEQETRYF. The CDR3 coding sequence is TGTGCCAGTAGGAGAGGCGGACTAGCGGAACAAGAGACCCGGTACTTC.

This clonotype was found many times. The V and J genes are TRBV7-2 and TRBJ2-7; 10 bases are a match to TRBD2. Germline V gene data show CDR1 as SGHTA and CDR2 as FQGNSA. The CDR3 has 17 amino acids. With 5 bases clipped from V and 8 bases from J, the junction kept 18 bases outside the gene matches. The DNA of the CDR3 is TGTGCCAGCAGCCGAATCGTCGGATCTAGCGGGGGTCCGAAGCAGTACTTC. Encoded protein: CASSRIVGSSGGPKQYF.

The chain is built from TRBV19 and TRBJ2-4, with D possibly TRBD1 on 6 matching bases. The DNA end lines up better with TRBJ2-7; the J call may be wrong. Germline CDR1 LNHDA, CDR2 SQIVND (reference sequence). This CDR3 has 13 amino acids. DNA of the CDR3: TGTGCCAGTAGTATCGGAACAGGGTACGAGCAGTACTTC. Protein sequence: CASSIGTGYEQYF.

To note about this clonotype: Being one base from a much bigger clone, this may be a read error. V gene TRBV5-4 combines with J gene TRBJ2-5; 7 positions match TRBD2. Germline V gene sequence: CDR1 SGHNT, CDR2 YYREEE (reference sequence). The CDR3 is made up of 14 amino acids. The CDR3 region has the DNA TGTGCCGGCAGCTTGCCCGGGGAGGGGGAGACCCAGTACTTC. Its protein product is CAGSLPGEGETQYF.

This clonotype was observed many times. This chain links TRBV7-2 with TRBJ2-5; tentatively, D is TRBD1 (5 bases). CDR1 and CDR2 from the germline V gene are SGHTA and FQGNSA. V dropped 2 bases and J dropped 3 bases, with 7 bases sitting between them. The CDR3 length is 13 residues. The CDR3 sequence is CASSLFREETQYF. The DNA for the CDR3 is TGTGCCAGCAGCTTATTCAGGGAAGAGACCCAGTACTTC. Using reference TRBV7-2 and TRBJ2-5 for the parts outside the CDR3, the full variable domain is GAGVSQSPSNKVTEKGKDVELRCDPISGHTALYWYRQSLGQGLEFLIYFQGNSAPDKSGLPSDRFSAERTGGSVSTLTIQRTQQEDSAVYLCASSLFREETQYFGPGTRLLVL.

This clonotype came up a few times. This chain connects TRBV4-3 to TRBJ1-5; 8 bases fit TRBD1. The CDR3 runs to 15 residues. Germline assignment: CDR1 LGHNA and CDR2 YSLEER. Trimming at V came to 0 bases and at J to 5 bases, leaving 3 bases not matched to a gene. CDR3 sequence: CASSQDPGGDQPQHF. CDR3 nucleotide sequence: TGCGCCAGCAGCCAAGATCCAGGGGGCGATCAGCCCCAGCATTTT.

The chain links TRBV27 to TRBJ1-5; possibly TRBD1 for D (5 bases). Germline lookup yields CDR1 MNHEY and CDR2 SMNVEV (reference sequence). The CDR3 runs 15 residues. V lost 5 bases and J lost 3, with 14 bases in between. This CDR3 reads CASSGKEGPNQPQHF. In DNA, the CDR3 is TGTGCCAGCAGTGGCAAGGAGGGACCCAATCAGCCCCAGCATTTT.

Note on this clonotype: Given a much more abundant clone one base away, this may be a read error. This chain links TRBV18 with TRBJ2-1; D is perhaps TRBD1 (5 bases). The J call is uncertain, as TRBJ2-7 better fits the DNA end. This CDR3 has 18 amino acids. Germline assignment: CDR1 KGHSH and CDR2 LQKENI. The CDR3 reads CASSPLGAAALTYNEQYF. The CDR3 DNA is TGTGCCAGCTCACCCCTTGGGGCGGCCGCTCTGACCTACAATGAGCAGTACTTC.

A remark on this clonotype: At one of its ends the junction is not consistent with the germline gene, which may arise from a read error. This rearrangement joins TRBV7-9 to TRBJ2-5, with 7 bases aligning to TRBD1. The assigned J gene may be wrong: the sequence end matches TRBJ2-7 better. CDR3 size: 13 residues. CDR1 and CDR2 from the germline V gene are SEHNR and FQNEAQ (reference sequence). Here the CDR3 reads CTSSLAGQDEQYF. The CDR3 DNA sequence: TGTACCAGCAGCTTAGCCGGACAGGACGAGCAGTACTTC.

The rearrangement joins TRBV5-1 to TRBJ2-3; 16 positions agree with TRBD2. The junction had 6 bases not matched to a gene; V was cut back by 3 bases and J by 5 bases. CDR1 SGHRS and CDR2 YFSETQ come from the germline V gene. The CDR3 length is 17 residues. CDR3 nucleotides: TGCGCCAGCAGCTGGGGGACTAGCGGGGGGGCCGAAGATACGCAGTATTTT. Its protein product is CASSWGTSGGAEDTQYF.

The chain has TRBV20-1 and TRBJ2-7; D not certain. This CDR3 contains 11 residues. Looked up from germline, CDR1 is DFQATT and CDR2 is SNEGSKA (reference sequence). V was pared by 8 bases and J by 5 bases, with 13 bases between. CDR3: CSSRQINEQYF. DNA for the CDR3: TGCAGTTCTCGGCAGATCAACGAGCAGTACTTC.

The chain combines TRBV30 with TRBJ2-7, with 9 bases that match TRBD2. This CDR3 has 13 residues. Germline V CDR1 and CDR2: GTSNPN, SVGIG (reference sequence). With V trimmed by 4 bases and J by 7 bases, 8 bases remained unmatched. This CDR3 reads CAWKRGGRGEQYF. The CDR3 region has the DNA TGTGCCTGGAAACGCGGCGGGAGGGGGGAGCAGTACTTC.

This clonotype was seen a handful of times. The junction shows a germline mismatch at one end, possibly a read error. The rearrangement uses TRBV28 and TRBJ2-5, with 10 bases that match TRBD1. There are 15 residues in the CDR3. Per the germline V gene, CDR1 is MDHEN and CDR2 is SYDVKM. CDR3 sequence (DNA): TGTGCCAGCACGGCCGGGACAGGGGCGGGGGAGACCCGGTACTTC. The encoded protein is CASTAGTGAGETRYF.

This clonotype was observed at least ten times. This chain connects TRBV7-9 to TRBJ2-5; no firm D call. With 8 bases removed from V and 2 bases from J, the gap between germline ends came to 15 bases. Germline assignment: CDR1 SEHNR and CDR2 FQNEAQ (reference sequence). The CDR3 is 14 amino acids. DNA of the CDR3: TGTGCCAGCGGCGGCTATGCTCTTCAAGAGACCCAGTACTTC. This codes for CASGGYALQETQYF.

V is TRBV7-9 and J is TRBJ1-1; D is uncertain. Looked up from germline, CDR1 is SEHNR and CDR2 is FQNEAQ (reference sequence). Trimming cost V 4 bases and J 0 bases, with 12 bases left between them. The CDR3 consists of 15 residues. The CDR3, as DNA: TGTGCCAGCAGCTCCGACGGCACTATGAACACTGAAGCTTTCTTT. Translating gives CASSSDGTMNTEAFF.

This clonotype was seen at least ten times. This chain joins TRBV20-1 and TRBJ2-1; 13 bases are a match to TRBD2. V shed 6 bases, J shed 7 bases, and the junction held 6 bases outside the gene matches. Looked up from germline, CDR1 is DFQATT and CDR2 is SNEGSKA (reference sequence). The CDR3 runs to 14 residues. CDR3 region: CSADGLAGANEQFF. The CDR3 nucleotides read TGCAGTGCGGATGGACTAGCGGGAGCAAATGAGCAGTTCTTC.

V usage is TRBV12-3 or TRBV12-4 and J usage is TRBJ2-1; the D is unclear. Trimming cost V 6 bases and J 9 bases, with 15 bases left between them. The CDR3 runs 13 residues. The CDR3 here is CASSHLNWGEQFF. In DNA, the CDR3 is TGTGCCAGCAGCCACCTGAATTGGGGTGAGCAGTTCTTC.

This clonotype was recorded many times. This sequence joins TRBV15 and TRBJ2-1; D is uncertain. The CDR3 is 14 amino acids. Trimming took off 0 bases at V and 9 bases at J, with 12 bases between the two ends. Germline lookup yields CDR1 LNHNV and CDR2 YYDKDF (reference sequence). Written as DNA, the CDR3 is TGTGCCACCAGCAGAGAGGGCCGTTACGTTGAGCAGTTCTTC. Its translation: CATSREGRYVEQFF.

There are a few counts of this clonotype. This chain connects TRBV20-1 to TRBJ1-5; no firm D call. CDR1 and CDR2 from the germline V gene are DFQATT and SNEGSKA (reference sequence). There are 13 residues in the CDR3. V was clipped by 5 bases and J by 0 bases, with 8 bases between them. The CDR3 nucleotides read TGCAGTGCTCAGACGGATAGCAATCAGCCCCAGCATTTT. It yields the protein CSAQTDSNQPQHF.

The chain links TRBV6-1 to TRBJ2-3, with 9 bases fitting TRBD1. Germline V lookup: CDR1 MNHNS, CDR2 SASEGT. J was trimmed by 4 bases and V by 5 bases; bases with no gene match: 10. The CDR3 length is 16 residues. CDR3: CASSHRGRGSPDTQYF. In DNA form, the CDR3 reads TGTGCCAGCAGTCACAGGGGGCGCGGGTCTCCAGATACGCAGTATTTT.

This clonotype was picked up a small number of times. The chain uses TRBV29-1 and TRBJ2-1, with a weak D call TRBD1 (7 bases). V lost 1 base, J lost 6 bases, and 16 bases lay in between. The CDR3 is made up of 15 amino acids. Germline V lookup: CDR1 SQVTM, CDR2 ANQGSEA. CDR3 region: CSVEAGRGATNEQFF. The CDR3 DNA reads TGCAGCGTTGAAGCTGGCAGGGGGGCGACCAATGAGCAGTTCTTC.